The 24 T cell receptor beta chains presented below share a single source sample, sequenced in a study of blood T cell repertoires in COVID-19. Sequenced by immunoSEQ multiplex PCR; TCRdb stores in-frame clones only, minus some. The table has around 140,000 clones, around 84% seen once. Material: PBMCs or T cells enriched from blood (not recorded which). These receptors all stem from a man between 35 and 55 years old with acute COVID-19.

The CDR3 loop reads CASSLFLSHEQYF. As DNA, the CDR3 is TGCGCCAGCAGCTTATTCCTGAGCCACGAGCAGTACTTC. The chain links TRBV5-1 to TRBJ2-7; D unresolved. Trimming took 2 bases from V and 5 from J, leaving 11 bases between them. The V gene's germline CDR1 is SGHRS and CDR2 YFSETQ. The CDR3 has 13 residues.

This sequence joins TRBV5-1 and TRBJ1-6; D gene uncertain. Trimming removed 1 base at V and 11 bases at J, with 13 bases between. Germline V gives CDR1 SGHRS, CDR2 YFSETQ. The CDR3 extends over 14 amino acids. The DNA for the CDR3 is TGCGCCAGCAGCTTGATGTCCACTCGGGCACCCCTCCACTTT. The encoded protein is CASSLMSTRAPLHF. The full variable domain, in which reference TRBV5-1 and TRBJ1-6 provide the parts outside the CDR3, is KAGVTQTPRYLIKTRGQQVTLSCSPISGHRSVSWYQQTPGQGLQFLFEYFSETQRNKGNFPGRFSGRQFSNSRSEMNVSTLELGDSALYLCASSLMSTRAPLHFGNGTRLTVT.

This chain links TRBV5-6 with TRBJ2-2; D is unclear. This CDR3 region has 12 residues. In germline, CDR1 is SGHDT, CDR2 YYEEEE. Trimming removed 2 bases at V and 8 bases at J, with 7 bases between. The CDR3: CASSLEEGELFF. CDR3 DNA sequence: TGTGCCAGCAGCTTAGAGGAAGGGGAGCTGTTTTTT.

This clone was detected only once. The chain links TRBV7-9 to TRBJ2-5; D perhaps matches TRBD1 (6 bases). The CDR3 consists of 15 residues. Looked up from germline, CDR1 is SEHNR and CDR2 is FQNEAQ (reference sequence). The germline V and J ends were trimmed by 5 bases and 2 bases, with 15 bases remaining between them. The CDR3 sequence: CASSQSTGPQETQYF. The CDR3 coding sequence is TGTGCCAGCAGCCAATCGACAGGACCTCAAGAGACCCAGTACTTC.

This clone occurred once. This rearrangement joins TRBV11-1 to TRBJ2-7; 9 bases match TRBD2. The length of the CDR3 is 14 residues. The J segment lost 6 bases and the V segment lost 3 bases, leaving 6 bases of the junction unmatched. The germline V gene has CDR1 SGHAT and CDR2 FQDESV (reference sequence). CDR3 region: CASSFGLAQREQYF. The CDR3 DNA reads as TGTGCCAGCAGCTTTGGACTAGCGCAACGCGAGCAGTACTTC.

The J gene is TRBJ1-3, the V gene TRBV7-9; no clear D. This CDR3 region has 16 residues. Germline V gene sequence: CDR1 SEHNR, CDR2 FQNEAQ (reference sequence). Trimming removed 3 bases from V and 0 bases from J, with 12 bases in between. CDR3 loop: CASSLPGFLSGNTIYF. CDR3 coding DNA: TGTGCCAGCAGCTTGCCGGGATTCCTCTCTGGAAACACCATATATTTT.

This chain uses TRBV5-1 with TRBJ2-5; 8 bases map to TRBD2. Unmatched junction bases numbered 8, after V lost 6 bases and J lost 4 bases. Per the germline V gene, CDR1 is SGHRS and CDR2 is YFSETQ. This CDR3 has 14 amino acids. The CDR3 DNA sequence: TGCGCCAGCACCCGGCGGGGACTAGGAGAGACCCAGTACTTC. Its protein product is CASTRRGLGETQYF.

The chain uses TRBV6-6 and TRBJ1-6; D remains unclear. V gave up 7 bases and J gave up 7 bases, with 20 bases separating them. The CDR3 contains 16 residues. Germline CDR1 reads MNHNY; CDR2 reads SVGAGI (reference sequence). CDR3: CASMDHYGENNSPLHF. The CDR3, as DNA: TGTGCCAGCATGGACCATTATGGGGAGAACAATTCACCCCTCCACTTT.

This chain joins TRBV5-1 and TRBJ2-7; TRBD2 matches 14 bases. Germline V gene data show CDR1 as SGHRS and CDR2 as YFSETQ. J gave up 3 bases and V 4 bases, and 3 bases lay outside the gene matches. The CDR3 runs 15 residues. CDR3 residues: CASSGTSGRNYEQYF. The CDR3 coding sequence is TGCGCCAGCAGCGGGACTAGCGGGAGAAACTACGAGCAGTACTTC.

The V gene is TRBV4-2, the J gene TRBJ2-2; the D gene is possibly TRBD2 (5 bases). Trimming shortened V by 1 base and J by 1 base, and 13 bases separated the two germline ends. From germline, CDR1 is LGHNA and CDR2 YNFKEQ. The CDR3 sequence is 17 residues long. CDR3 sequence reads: CASSQGHGGWNTGELFF. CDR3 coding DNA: TGTGCCAGCAGCCAAGGTCACGGAGGCTGGAACACCGGGGAGCTGTTTTTT.

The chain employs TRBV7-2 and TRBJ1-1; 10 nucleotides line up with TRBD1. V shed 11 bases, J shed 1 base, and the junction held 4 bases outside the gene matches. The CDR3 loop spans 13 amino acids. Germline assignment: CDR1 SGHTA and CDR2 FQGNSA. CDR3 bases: TGTGCCTTAAGGACAGGGGGGAACACTGAAGCTTTCTTT. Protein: CALRTGGNTEAFF.

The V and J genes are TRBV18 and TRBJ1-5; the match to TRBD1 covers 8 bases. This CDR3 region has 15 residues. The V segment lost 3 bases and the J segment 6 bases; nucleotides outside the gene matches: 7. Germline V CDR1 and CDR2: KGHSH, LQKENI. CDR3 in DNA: TGTGCCAGCTCACCCTCAGGGGGCGCGGGTCAGCCCCAGCATTTT. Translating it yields CASSPSGGAGQPQHF.

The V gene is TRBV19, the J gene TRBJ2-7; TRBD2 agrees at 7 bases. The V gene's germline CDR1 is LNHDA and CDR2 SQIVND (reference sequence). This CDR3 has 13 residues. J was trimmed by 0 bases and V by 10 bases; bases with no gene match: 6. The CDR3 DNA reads TGTGCCAAGACCGGGACTAACTCCTACGAGCAGTACTTC. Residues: CAKTGTNSYEQYF.

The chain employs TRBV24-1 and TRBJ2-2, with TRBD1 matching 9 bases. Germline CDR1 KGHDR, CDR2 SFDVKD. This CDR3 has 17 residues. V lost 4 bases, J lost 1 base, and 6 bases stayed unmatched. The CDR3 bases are TGTGCCACCAGTGAAAACCGGGGACAGGGGAACACCGGGGAGCTGTTTTTT. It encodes CATSENRGQGNTGELFF.

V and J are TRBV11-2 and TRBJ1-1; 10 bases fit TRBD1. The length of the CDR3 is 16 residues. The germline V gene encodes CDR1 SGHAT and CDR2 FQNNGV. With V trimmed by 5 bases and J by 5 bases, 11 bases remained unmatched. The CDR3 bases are TGTGCCAGCAGCCTCGGACAGGGGGGGAGGAGAACTGAAGCTTTCTTT. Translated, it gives CASSLGQGGRRTEAFF. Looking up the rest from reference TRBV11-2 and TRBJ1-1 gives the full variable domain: EAGVAQSPRYKIIEKRQSVAFWCNPISGHATLYWYQQILGQGPKLLIQFQNNGVVDDSQLPKDRFSAERLKGVDSTLKIQPAKLEDSAVYLCASSLGQGGRRTEAFFGQGTRLTVV.

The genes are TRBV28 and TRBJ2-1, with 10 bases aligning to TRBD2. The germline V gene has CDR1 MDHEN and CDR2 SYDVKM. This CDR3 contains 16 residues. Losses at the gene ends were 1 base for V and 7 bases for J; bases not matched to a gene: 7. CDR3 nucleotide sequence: TGTGCCAGCAGTTTATACAGCGGGAGGGCCGGGAATGAGCAGTTCTTC. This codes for CASSLYSGRAGNEQFF.

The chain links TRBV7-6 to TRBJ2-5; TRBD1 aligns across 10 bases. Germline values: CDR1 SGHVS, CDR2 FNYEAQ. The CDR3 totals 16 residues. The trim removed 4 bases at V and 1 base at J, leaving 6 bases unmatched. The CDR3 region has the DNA TGTGCCAGCAGCTCCAGACAGGGGGCAAGCCAAGAGACCCAGTACTTC. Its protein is CASSSRQGASQETQYF.

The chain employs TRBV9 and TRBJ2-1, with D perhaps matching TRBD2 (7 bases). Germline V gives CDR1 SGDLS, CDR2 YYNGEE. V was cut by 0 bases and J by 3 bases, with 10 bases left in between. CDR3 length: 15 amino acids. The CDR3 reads CASSVGGGVYNEQFF. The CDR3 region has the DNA TGTGCCAGCAGCGTAGGCGGGGGCGTCTACAATGAGCAGTTCTTC.

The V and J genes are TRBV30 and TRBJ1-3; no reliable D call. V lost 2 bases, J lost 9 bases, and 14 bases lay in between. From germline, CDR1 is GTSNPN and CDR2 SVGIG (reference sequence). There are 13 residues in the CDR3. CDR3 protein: CAWSPGVRATIYF. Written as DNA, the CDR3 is TGTGCCTGGAGTCCCGGGGTCCGTGCCACCATATATTTT. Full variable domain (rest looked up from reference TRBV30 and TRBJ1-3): SQTIHQWPATLVQPVGSPLSLECTVEGTSNPNLYWYRQAAGRGLQLLFYSVGIGQISSEVPQNLSASRPQDRQFILSSKKLLLSDSGFYLCAWSPGVRATIYFGEGSWLTVV.

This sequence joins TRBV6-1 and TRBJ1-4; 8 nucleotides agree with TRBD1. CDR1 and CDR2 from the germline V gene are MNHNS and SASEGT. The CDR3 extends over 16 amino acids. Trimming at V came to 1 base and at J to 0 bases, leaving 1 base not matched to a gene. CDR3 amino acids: CASSEVQGATNEKLFF. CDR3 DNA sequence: TGTGCCAGCAGTGAAGTACAGGGGGCAACTAATGAAAAACTGTTTTTT.

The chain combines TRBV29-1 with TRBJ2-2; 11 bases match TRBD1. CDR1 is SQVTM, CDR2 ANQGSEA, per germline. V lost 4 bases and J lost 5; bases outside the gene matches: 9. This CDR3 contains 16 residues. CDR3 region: CSVASKDRGRTGELFF. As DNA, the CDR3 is TGCAGCGTTGCCTCAAAGGACAGGGGGCGAACCGGGGAGCTGTTTTTT.

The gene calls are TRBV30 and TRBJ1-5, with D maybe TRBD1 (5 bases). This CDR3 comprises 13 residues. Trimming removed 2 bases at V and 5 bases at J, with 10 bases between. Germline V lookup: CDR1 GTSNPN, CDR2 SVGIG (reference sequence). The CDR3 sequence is CAWSKGVYQPQHF. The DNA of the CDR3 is TGTGCCTGGAGTAAAGGGGTTTATCAGCCCCAGCATTTT.

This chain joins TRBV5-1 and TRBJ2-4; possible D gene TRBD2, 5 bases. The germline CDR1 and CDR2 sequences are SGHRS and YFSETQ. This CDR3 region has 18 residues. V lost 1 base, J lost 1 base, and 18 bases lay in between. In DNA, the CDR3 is TGCGCCAGCAGCTTGCGTAGCGCGAGCTACATGGCCAAAAACATTCAGTACTTC. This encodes CASSLRSASYMAKNIQYF.

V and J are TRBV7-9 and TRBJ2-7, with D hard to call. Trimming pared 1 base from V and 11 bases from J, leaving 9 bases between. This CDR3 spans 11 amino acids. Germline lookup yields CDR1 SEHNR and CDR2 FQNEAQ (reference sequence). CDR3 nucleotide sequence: TGTGCCAGCAGCTTAGGGGTGGCGGAGTACTTC. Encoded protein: CASSLGVAEYF. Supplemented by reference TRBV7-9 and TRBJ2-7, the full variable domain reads DTGVSQNPRHKITKRGQNVTFRCDPISEHNRLYWYRQTLGQGPEFLTYFQNEAQLEKSRLLSDRFSAERPKGSFSTLEIQRTEQGDSAMYLCASSLGVAEYFGPGTRLTVT.